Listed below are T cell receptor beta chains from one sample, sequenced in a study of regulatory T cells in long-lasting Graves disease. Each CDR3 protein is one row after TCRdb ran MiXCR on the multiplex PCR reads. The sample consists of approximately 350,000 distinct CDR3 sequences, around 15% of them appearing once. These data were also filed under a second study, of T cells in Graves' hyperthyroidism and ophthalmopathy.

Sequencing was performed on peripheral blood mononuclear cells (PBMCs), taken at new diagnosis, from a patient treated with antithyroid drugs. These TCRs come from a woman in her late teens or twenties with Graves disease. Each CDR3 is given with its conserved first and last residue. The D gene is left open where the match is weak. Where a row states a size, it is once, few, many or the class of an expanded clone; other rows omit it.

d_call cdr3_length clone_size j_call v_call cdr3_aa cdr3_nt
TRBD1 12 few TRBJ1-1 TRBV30 CAWEQGGPEAFF TGTGCCTGGGAACAGGGGGGTCCTGAAGCTTTCTTT
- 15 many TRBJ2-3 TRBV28 CASRRDFSLSDTQYF TGTGCCAGCAGACGGGACTTTTCCCTTTCGGATACGCAGTATTTT
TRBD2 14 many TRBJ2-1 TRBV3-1 CASSRRLADNEQFF TGTGCCAGCAGCCGCCGACTAGCGGACAATGAGCAGTTCTTC
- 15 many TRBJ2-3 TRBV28 CASTRGGLVTDTQYF TGTGCCAGCACCCGAGGGGGACTCGTCACAGATACGCAGTATTTT
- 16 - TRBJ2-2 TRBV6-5 CASSYGVGDNTGELFF TGTGCCAGCAGTTACGGAGTAGGGGACAACACCGGGGAGCTGTTTTTT
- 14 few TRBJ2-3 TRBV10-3 CAISEVLNSDTQYF TGTGCCATCAGTGAGGTCCTGAACTCAGATACGCAGTATTTT
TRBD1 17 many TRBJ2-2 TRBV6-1 CASSDTPGQGATGELFF TGTGCCAGCAGTGACACTCCGGGACAGGGGGCGACCGGGGAGCTGTTTTTT
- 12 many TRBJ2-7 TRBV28 CASRLQGYEQYF TGTGCCAGCAGACTACAGGGCTACGAGCAGTACTTC
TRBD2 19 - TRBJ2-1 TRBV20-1 CSARTAGGTSGTSYNEQFF TGCAGTGCTAGGACGGCGGGAGGGACTAGCGGAACCTCCTACAATGAGCAGTTCTTC
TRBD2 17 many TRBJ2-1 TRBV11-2 CASSTRGTSGSFYEQFF TGTGCCAGCAGCACAAGGGGGACTAGCGGGAGTTTCTATGAGCAGTTCTTC
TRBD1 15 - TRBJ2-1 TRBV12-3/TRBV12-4 CASSEDRASYNEQFF TGTGCCAGCAGTGAGGACAGGGCCTCCTACAATGAGCAGTTCTTC
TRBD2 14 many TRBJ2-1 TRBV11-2 CASSLDFASGEQFF TGTGCCAGCAGCTTAGATTTCGCTAGCGGCGAGCAGTTCTTC
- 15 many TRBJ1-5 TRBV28 CASSFVGDTNQPQHF TGTGCCAGCAGTTTTGTCGGGGACACAAATCAGCCCCAGCATTTT
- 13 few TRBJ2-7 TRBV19 CASSNSRGNEQYF TGTGCCAGTAGCAATTCGAGGGGCAACGAGCAGTACTTC
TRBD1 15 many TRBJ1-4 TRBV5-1 CASSAGDSLLEKLFF TGCGCCAGCAGCGCGGGGGACAGTCTCTTAGAAAAACTGTTTTTT
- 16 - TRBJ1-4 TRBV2 CASSEERLSTNEKLFF TGTGCCAGCAGTGAAGAGAGGTTATCAACTAATGAAAAACTGTTTTTT
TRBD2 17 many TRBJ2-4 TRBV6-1 CASQRLAGGLAKNIQYF TGTGCCAGCCAAAGACTAGCGGGGGGTTTAGCCAAAAACATTCAGTACTTC
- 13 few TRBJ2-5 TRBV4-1 CASSQVMTETQYF TGCGCCAGCAGCCAAGTTATGACAGAGACCCAGTACTTC
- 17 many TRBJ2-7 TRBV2 CAISSTVDGRWAYEQYF TGTGCCATCTCCTCGACCGTAGACGGGAGATGGGCCTACGAGCAGTACTTC
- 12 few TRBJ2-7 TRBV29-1 CSVERGPDEQYF TGCAGCGTTGAGCGGGGGCCCGACGAGCAGTACTTC
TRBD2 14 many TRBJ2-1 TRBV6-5 CASSYRGLGNEQFF TGTGCCAGCAGTTACAGGGGACTAGGCAATGAGCAGTTCTTC
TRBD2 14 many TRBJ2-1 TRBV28 CASNNRGLHNEQFF TGTGCCAGCAATAATCGGGGACTACACAATGAGCAGTTCTTC